What follows are 18 T cell receptor beta chains derived from one specimen sequenced in a study of shared clonotypes between healthy human individuals. TCRdb's copy holds only in-frame clones and misses some; the assay was immunoSEQ multiplex PCR. The table has under 1,900,000 clones, approximately 98.5% seen once. Material: naive CD4+ T cells sorted from blood. Subset here: CD45RA+ positively selected. The receptors shown here come from a young man in good health.

The chain combines TRBV11-2 with TRBJ2-3; D gene unclear. Germline V gene sequence: CDR1 SGHAT, CDR2 FQNNGV. There are 15 residues in the CDR3. V was clipped by 1 base and J by 2 bases, with 10 bases between them. CDR3 protein: CASSLAPVPTDTQYF. The CDR3 DNA follows: TGTGCCAGCAGCTTAGCTCCCGTCCCCACAGATACGCAGTATTTT.

This chain connects TRBV18 to TRBJ2-1; 7 bases are shared with TRBD2. V lost 3 bases and J lost 9; bases outside the gene matches: 8. CDR1 KGHSH and CDR2 LQKENI come from the germline V gene. The CDR3 is 14 amino acids. The CDR3 protein is CASSPGLAASEQFF. DNA for the CDR3: TGTGCCAGCTCACCCGGCCTAGCGGCCTCTGAGCAGTTCTTC. Based on the CDR3 plus reference TRBV18 and TRBJ2-1, the full variable domain is NAGVMQNPRHLVRRRGQEARLRCSPMKGHSHVYWYRQLPEEGLKFMVYLQKENIIDESGMPKERFSAEFPKEGPSILRIQQVVRGDSAAYFCASSPGLAASEQFFGPGTRLTVL.

This rearrangement joins TRBV6-1 to TRBJ2-7; TRBD2 agrees at 9 bases. Germline values: CDR1 MNHNS, CDR2 SASEGT. The CDR3 is 14 residues long. V dropped 3 bases and J dropped 6; count of bases not matched to a gene: 6. CDR3 DNA: TGTGCCAGCAGTGAGGTAGCGGGAGTAACCGAGCAGTACTTC. Amino acids: CASSEVAGVTEQYF.

This clone appeared a single time. The chain couples TRBV5-1 to TRBJ1-5; D unclear. Germline V CDR1 and CDR2: SGHRS, YFSETQ. The CDR3 loop spans 15 amino acids. Trimming removed 0 bases from V and 3 bases from J, with 10 bases in between. The CDR3 DNA reads TGCGCCAGCAGCTTGGACCGGGCCCTCAATCAGCCCCAGCATTTT. Protein sequence: CASSLDRALNQPQHF.

The chain joins TRBV14 to TRBJ2-1; 7 positions agree with TRBD2. The CDR3 is 16 amino acids. The J segment lost 1 base and the V segment lost 4 bases, leaving 7 bases of the junction unmatched. The V gene's germline CDR1 is SGHDN and CDR2 FVKESK. In nucleotides, the CDR3 is TGTGCCAGCAGCCGGGGCCCGGGAGGATCCTACAATGAGCAGTTCTTC. It is translated as CASSRGPGGSYNEQFF.

The genes are TRBV5-1 and TRBJ2-2; the D gene is possibly TRBD2 (5 bases). Trimming took 2 bases from V and 1 from J, leaving 9 bases between them. CDR3 size: 15 residues. Germline loops: CDR1 SGHRS, CDR2 YFSETQ. For the CDR3, the DNA is TGCGCCAGCAGCTTTAGTAGCGAGAACACCGGGGAGCTGTTTTTT. Amino acid sequence: CASSFSSENTGELFF.

With respect to this clone: Different DNA sequences within this sample yield the same CDR3. This chain uses TRBV20-1 with TRBJ2-7; unclear D gene. The V and J ends lost 1 base and 2 bases respectively, with 3 bases between them. This CDR3 region has 11 residues. Germline V gives CDR1 DFQATT, CDR2 SNEGSKA (reference sequence). CDR3 DNA sequence: TGCAGTGCTAGAGCTCCCTACGAGCAGTACTTC. Protein sequence: CSARAPYEQYF.

The genes are TRBV10-2 and TRBJ2-5; 10 nucleotides align to TRBD1. Trimming removed 6 bases from V and 5 bases from J; junction bases left unmatched: 15. CDR3 length: 17 residues. Germline values: CDR1 WSHSY, CDR2 SAAADI. In nucleotides, the CDR3 is TGCGCCAGCAGGGCCCTAGGACAGGGGGTAAGCGCGGAGACCCAGTACTTC. This gives the protein CASRALGQGVSAETQYF.

The sample holds one count of this clone. This chain links TRBV18 with TRBJ1-1; D ambiguous. V gave up 4 bases and J gave up 0 bases, with 15 bases separating them. CDR3 length: 16 amino acids. Germline V gene data show CDR1 as KGHSH and CDR2 as LQKENI. CDR3 sequence (DNA): TGTGCCAGCTCACTCAAAGTACAGAGAATGAACACTGAAGCTTTCTTT. The encoded protein is CASSLKVQRMNTEAFF.

This chain joins TRBV11-3 and TRBJ2-1; D is perhaps TRBD1 (6 bases). The germline gives CDR1 SGHNT, CDR2 YENEEA. The ends were cut back, 6 bases at V and 6 bases at J, with 15 bases in the middle. This CDR3 contains 14 residues. As DNA, the CDR3 is TGTGCCAGCAGTTTTAAGTTAGGGGGCAATGAGCAGTTCTTC. Residues: CASSFKLGGNEQFF.

The V gene is TRBV19, the J gene TRBJ2-1; the match to TRBD1 covers 8 bases. The CDR3 has 14 amino acids. From germline, CDR1 is LNHDA and CDR2 SQIVND (reference sequence). After removal of 9 bases from V and 1 base from J, the junction contained 5 bases not matched to a gene. The DNA for the CDR3 is TGTGCCAGCTCGGACAGGGTTTCCTACAATGAGCAGTTCTTC. Translated: CASSDRVSYNEQFF.

The V call is TRBV29-1, the J call TRBJ2-7; a weak D match, TRBD2 (6 bases). Germline-derived CDR1 and CDR2 are SQVTM and ANQGSEA. The CDR3 has 13 residues. The ends were cut back, 4 bases at V and 7 bases at J, with 17 bases in the middle. The CDR3 nucleotides read TGCAGCGTTGGGATCCTCGTCGCGGGGGAGCAGTACTTC. Its protein is CSVGILVAGEQYF.

The CDR3 reads CASGKLSSGKLNEQFF. CDR3 sequence (DNA): TGTGCCAGCGGGAAACTATCTAGCGGGAAATTGAATGAGCAGTTCTTC. The chain carries TRBV9 and TRBJ2-1; 9 nucleotides align to TRBD2. The trim removed 7 bases at V and 7 bases at J, leaving 15 bases unmatched. The CDR3 spans 16 residues. CDR1 and CDR2 (germline): SGDLS, YYNGEE.

The chain couples TRBV7-9 to TRBJ2-3; a possible D gene is TRBD1 (6 bases). The CDR3 contains 15 residues. The V end lost 5 bases, the J end lost 2 bases, and 14 bases lay between the germline ends. In germline, CDR1 is SEHNR, CDR2 FQNEAQ (reference sequence). CDR3 region: CASSETTGNTDTQYF. DNA for the CDR3: TGTGCCAGCAGCGAAACGACAGGAAACACAGATACGCAGTATTTT. The entire variable domain, with the rest obtained from reference TRBV7-9 and TRBJ2-3, is as follows: DTGVSQNPRHKITKRGQNVTFRCDPISEHNRLYWYRQTLGQGPEFLTYFQNEAQLEKSRLLSDRFSAERPKGSFSTLEIQRTEQGDSAMYLCASSETTGNTDTQYFGPGTRLTVL.

Details on this clone: At the DNA level, this CDR3 is encoded by other sequences in the same sample as well. The V gene is TRBV5-1, the J gene TRBJ2-1; D is uncertain. The CDR3 length is 13 residues. V lost 5 bases and J lost 0, with 6 bases in between. The germline V gene encodes CDR1 SGHRS and CDR2 YFSETQ. Here the CDR3 DNA reads TGCGCCAGCAGTACCAGCTCCTACAATGAGCAGTTCTTC. The encoded protein is CASSTSSYNEQFF.

The chain carries TRBV11-2 and TRBJ2-5, with 7 bases fitting TRBD1. Germline assignment: CDR1 SGHAT and CDR2 FQNNGV. V gave up 5 bases and J gave up 2 bases; unmatched junction bases: 8. The CDR3 loop spans 15 amino acids. CDR3 coding DNA: TGTGCCAGCAGCAGGAGGTGGGGACAGCAAGAGACCCAGTACTTC. Encoded protein: CASSRRWGQQETQYF.

The J gene is TRBJ2-7, the V gene TRBV30; D perhaps matches TRBD2 (6 bases). This CDR3 is built from 13 residues. Germline CDR1 reads GTSNPN; CDR2 reads SVGIG (reference sequence). V lost 8 bases and J 2 bases, leaving 16 bases between the germline ends. CDR3 bases: TGTGCCCCCTTACCGGGACTCCCCTACGAGCAGTACTTC. Protein product: CAPLPGLPYEQYF.

CDR3 sequence: CASSLVMGEQYF. DNA for the CDR3: TGTGCCAGCAGCTTAGTGATGGGGGAGCAGTACTTC. The V and J genes are TRBV7-9 and TRBJ2-7; no definite D call. Trimming removed 1 base at V and 7 bases at J, with 8 bases between. The CDR3 has 12 residues. Germline CDR1 is SEHNR and CDR2 is FQNEAQ (reference sequence).